This T cell receptor (beta chain) was sequenced for a study of blood T cell repertoires in COVID-19. Authors' methods: Quantification of nucleated cells was approximated via reference gene primer amplification. Sequencing was performed with immunoSEQ multiplex PCR; in TCRdb, only in-frame clones are kept and a portion is missing. V, J and clone size derive from that table, while D and trimming were established from the DNA sequence. The repertoire holds around 180,000 clones, with about 82% as singletons. The CDR3 length is 16 residues. V was trimmed by 0 bases and J by 2 bases, leaving 12 bases between them. Germline V CDR1 and CDR2: SGHRS, YFSETQ.

The receptor's source is a woman in her 30s with acute or convalescent COVID-19. The rearrangement uses TRBV5-1 and TRBJ2-1, with D possibly being TRBD2 (6 bases). Sequenced input: peripheral blood. CDR3 bases: TGCGCCAGCAGCTTGGGGAGTCGGGGGACCTACAATGAGCAGTTCTTC. Its translation is CASSLGSRGTYNEQFF. Complete variable domain (other parts from reference TRBV5-1 and TRBJ2-1): KAGVTQTPRYLIKTRGQQVTLSCSPISGHRSVSWYQQTPGQGLQFLFEYFSETQRNKGNFPGRFSGRQFSNSRSEMNVSTLELGDSALYLCASSLGSRGTYNEQFFGPGTRLTVL.